The 9 T cell receptor beta chains in this list originate from one sample, sequenced in a study of T-cell memory formation after mild COVID-19. Via MiXCR, TCRdb re-called the 5' RACE reads, giving one row per CDR3 protein. The data contain under 300,000 distinct CDR3 sequences, under 8.5% of them singletons. The specimen sequenced was PBMCs or a T cell subset sorted from them (not recorded which). The receptor set was obtained from a man aged 18 to 30 who had mild COVID-19 (a few samples of this study predate the infection). Cell type and time point are not known.

There are a few counts of this clonotype. The chain links TRBV6-6 to TRBJ1-5; TRBD1 might be the D (5 bases). Germline CDR1 reads MNHNY; CDR2 reads SVGAGI (reference sequence). This CDR3 contains 16 residues. Between the trimmed V and J ends, which lost 5 bases and 4 bases, there was a span of 18 bases. The CDR3 DNA is TGTGCCAGCAGTCCCGTGGGGGGTTCGCGGAATCAGCCCCAGCATTTT. Its protein is CASSPVGGSRNQPQHF.

This clonotype has at least ten counts. The chain combines TRBV7-3 with TRBJ2-1, with 8 positions matching TRBD2. This CDR3 has 16 amino acids. Losses at the gene ends were 5 bases for V and 0 bases for J; bases not matched to a gene: 6. CDR1 is SGHTA, CDR2 FQGTGA, per germline. CDR3 amino acids: CASSPGRGASYNEQFF. In nucleotides, the CDR3 is TGTGCCAGCAGCCCCGGGCGGGGGGCCTCCTACAATGAGCAGTTCTTC. The full variable domain, in which reference TRBV7-3 and TRBJ2-1 provide the parts outside the CDR3, is GAGVSQTPSNKVTEKGKYVELRCDPISGHTALYWYRQSLGQGPEFLIYFQGTGAADDSGLPNDRFFAVRPEGSVSTLKIQRTERGDSAVYLCASSPGRGASYNEQFFGPGTRLTVL.

The V gene is TRBV5-1, the J gene TRBJ2-5; D is unclear. Germline V lookup: CDR1 SGHRS, CDR2 YFSETQ. The germline V and J ends were trimmed by 6 bases and 5 bases, with 14 bases remaining between them. The length of the CDR3 is 13 residues. The CDR3 nucleotides read TGCGCCAGCACCCGTCTAACGGACGAGACCCAGTACTTC. Protein: CASTRLTDETQYF. Based on the CDR3 plus reference TRBV5-1 and TRBJ2-5, the full variable domain is KAGVTQTPRYLIKTRGQQVTLSCSPISGHRSVSWYQQTPGQGLQFLFEYFSETQRNKGNFPGRFSGRQFSNSRSEMNVSTLELGDSALYLCASTRLTDETQYFGPGTRLLVL.

A few counts support this clonotype. The chain links TRBV5-1 to TRBJ2-3; D may be TRBD1 or TRBD2 (6 bases each). V lost 0 bases and J 3 bases, leaving 14 bases between the germline ends. CDR3 size: 16 residues. CDR1 SGHRS and CDR2 YFSETQ come from the germline V gene. The CDR3 is CASSLALGGPTDTQYF. The CDR3 coding sequence is TGCGCCAGCAGCTTGGCTCTTGGGGGGCCTACAGATACGCAGTATTTT.

The chain has TRBV12-3 or TRBV12-4 and TRBJ2-7, with D maybe TRBD1 (6 bases). The CDR3 runs 14 residues. V lost 4 bases, J lost 2 bases, and 12 bases lay in between. The CDR3 DNA is TGTGCCAGCAGTTCACAGGGAGATCCCTACGAGCAGTACTTC. Translation: CASSSQGDPYEQYF.

This clonotype was picked up a small number of times. The chain carries TRBV6-5 and TRBJ2-7; no reliable D call. From germline, CDR1 is MNHEY and CDR2 SVGAGI. Trimming took off 6 bases at V and 3 bases at J, with 18 bases between the two ends. CDR3 length equals 15 residues. The CDR3 here is CASSPIRPSNYEQYF. CDR3 coding DNA: TGTGCCAGCAGCCCTATTCGTCCCTCTAACTACGAGCAGTACTTC.

CDR3 nucleotide sequence: TGCGCCAGCAGCCAAGGTGGACCGCCAACGACACCTGAAGCTTTCTTT. Its translation is CASSQGGPPTTPEAFF. The gene calls are TRBV4-3 and TRBJ1-1; D remains unclear. V lost 1 base, J lost 6 bases, and 18 bases lay in between. Germline V gene lookup returns CDR1 LGHNA and CDR2 YSLEER. CDR3 length: 16 amino acids.

This clonotype has more than one count but fewer than ten. This chain connects TRBV28 to TRBJ2-3; D not resolved. Germline V gene lookup returns CDR1 MDHEN and CDR2 SYDVKM. Trimming cost V 6 bases and J 0 bases, with 13 bases left between them. The CDR3 spans 15 residues. The CDR3 sequence: CASSSNLDSTDTQYF. CDR3 nucleotide sequence: TGTGCCAGCAGCTCCAATCTGGACAGCACAGATACGCAGTATTTT. Variable domain in full (rest from reference TRBV28 and TRBJ2-3): DVKVTQSSRYLVKRTGEKVFLECVQDMDHENMFWYRQDPGLGLRLIYFSYDVKMKEKGDIPEGYSVSREKKERFSLILESASTNQTSMYLCASSSNLDSTDTQYFGPGTRLTVL.

This clonotype was seen only a few times. V usage is TRBV4-1 and J usage is TRBJ1-2; TRBD1 might be the D (6 bases). CDR1 and CDR2 (germline): MGHRA, YSYEKL. CDR3 length: 14 residues. Deletions cut 7 bases from V and 7 bases from J, with 19 bases between. CDR3 sequence reads: CASTPGAPAVGYTF. The DNA of the CDR3 is TGCGCCAGCACCCCAGGGGCGCCGGCGGTTGGCTACACCTTC.